Listed below are T cell receptor beta chains from one sample, sequenced in a study of CD8+CD57+ T cells in acquired aplastic anemia. In TCRdb, the reads were re-called with MiXCR into one record per CDR3 protein. Of about 160,000 distinct CDR3 sequences in the sample, around 40% were seen once. Sequenced material: sorted CD4+, CD8+, or CD8+CD57+ T cells (not recorded which) from PBMCs. Receptors were obtained from a human donor in good health. CDR3s include the opening cysteine and the closing phenylalanine or tryptophan. D genes are given only for firm matches. Part of the rows lack a size; the others show once, few, many or a class for expanded clones.

CDR3aa	CDR3nt	j_gene	abundance	v_gene	d_gene
CASSSTWGNTEAFF	TGTGCCAGCAGTTCCACGTGGGGAAACACTGAAGCTTTCTTT	TRBJ1-1	-	TRBV2	-
CATSTRQGPDTQYF	TGTGCCACCAGCACACGACAGGGGCCAGATACGCAGTATTTT	TRBJ2-3	-	TRBV15	TRBD1
CASNRLAASTDTQYF	TGTGCCAGCAACAGACTAGCGGCTAGCACAGATACGCAGTATTTT	TRBJ2-3	many	TRBV6-1	TRBD2
CASSLTRGTEAFF	TGCGCCAGCAGCCTGACCCGGGGGACTGAAGCTTTCTTT	TRBJ1-1	many	TRBV4-1	-
CASSWASQLFF	TGTGCCAGCAGCTGGGCTTCTCAACTGTTTTTT	TRBJ1-4	-	TRBV7-9	-
CASSHFPGLASEQYF	TGTGCCAGCAGCCACTTTCCGGGACTGGCGAGCGAGCAGTACTTC	TRBJ2-7	-	TRBV9	-
CASRRGGTAPYEQYF	TGTGCCAGCAGGCGAGGGGGGACGGCGCCCTACGAGCAGTACTTC	TRBJ2-7	many	TRBV6-1	-
CASSHFGGQGANEQFF	TGTGCCAGCAGCCACTTTGGTGGACAGGGGGCAAATGAGCAGTTCTTC	TRBJ2-1	-	TRBV25-1	TRBD1
CASSGSEQYF	TGTGCCAGCAGTGGGTCCGAGCAGTACTTC	TRBJ2-7	-	TRBV2	-
CSAFPGDRANQETQYF	TGCAGTGCCTTTCCCGGGGACAGGGCCAACCAAGAGACCCAGTACTTC	TRBJ2-5	-	TRBV20-1	TRBD1
CASSVDREGPSTDTQYF	TGTGCCAGCAGCGTCGACCGGGAGGGCCCTAGCACAGATACGCAGTATTTT	TRBJ2-3	once	TRBV9	TRBD2
CASSDSSGGGTEAFF	TGTGCCAGCAGTGACTCGTCAGGGGGCGGAACTGAAGCTTTCTTT	TRBJ1-1	-	TRBV6-4	TRBD1
CSASRPDIETQYF	TGCAGTGCTTCCCGCCCAGACATAGAGACCCAGTACTTC	TRBJ2-5	-	TRBV20-1	-
CATSREVYETQYF	TGTGCCACCAGCAGAGAAGTTTATGAGACCCAGTACTTC	TRBJ2-5	-	TRBV15	-
CASRAMRSDTEAFF	TGTGCCAGTAGGGCAATGCGTTCGGACACTGAAGCTTTCTTT	TRBJ1-1	-	TRBV19	-
CATKDREGNQPQHF	TGTGCCACCAAGGACAGGGAAGGCAATCAGCCCCAGCATTTT	TRBJ1-5	-	TRBV10-3	TRBD1
CASSEGRAYGYTF	TGCGCCAGCAGTGAGGGCAGGGCCTATGGCTACACCTTC	TRBJ1-2	few	TRBV24-1	-
CASRTTGETQYF	TGTGCCAGCAGAACCACCGGAGAGACCCAGTACTTC	TRBJ2-5	-	TRBV2	-
CASSTSGVRTTGELFF	TGTGCCAGCAGTACCTCTGGGGTCCGAACGACCGGGGAGCTGTTTTTT	TRBJ2-2	few	TRBV27	-
CAIRGSGGSRLDTQYF	TGTGCCATCAGAGGTAGCGGGGGATCGAGGTTGGATACGCAGTATTTT	TRBJ2-3	few	TRBV10-3	TRBD2
CASSLANSEQYF	TGCGCCAGCAGCTTGGCGAATTCGGAGCAGTACTTC	TRBJ2-7	many	TRBV5-1	-
CASSAGSVGGAKNIQYF	TGTGCCAGCAGCGCCGGGTCCGTGGGGGGGGCCAAAAACATTCAGTACTTC	TRBJ2-4	few	TRBV9	TRBD2
CARGRDSQPQHF	TGTGCTAGGGGTAGGGACAGTCAGCCCCAGCATTTT	TRBJ1-5	few	TRBV10-3	TRBD1
CASSLADSGSYNEQFF	TGTGCCAGCAGCTTAGCCGACTCGGGGTCTTACAATGAGCAGTTCTTC	TRBJ2-1	many	TRBV7-2	-
CASSLGTAAGEPQHF	TGTGCCAGCAGCCTTGGGACAGCCGCGGGCGAGCCCCAGCATTTT	TRBJ1-5	-	TRBV5-8	TRBD1
CATSRPRTSGGSNTQYF	TGTGCCACCAGCAGACCCCGGACTAGCGGGGGGTCAAATACGCAGTATTTT	TRBJ2-3	many	TRBV15	TRBD2
CSASIGGRDYEQYF	TGCAGTGCTAGCATTGGGGGGAGGGACTACGAGCAGTACTTC	TRBJ2-7	many	TRBV20-1	TRBD2
CASSLVTASGELFF	TGTGCCAGCAGCTTGGTGACAGCAAGCGGGGAGCTGTTTTTT	TRBJ2-2	many	TRBV7-6	-
CASSYAPGTSSYEQYF	TGTGCCAGCAGCTATGCACCCGGGACATCCTCCTACGAGCAGTACTTC	TRBJ2-7	many	TRBV5-5	-
CASSSRDFSYNEQFF	TGTGCCAGTAGTAGCCGGGACTTCTCCTACAATGAGCAGTTCTTC	TRBJ2-1	many	TRBV19	-
CAISDLGGSGANVLTF	TGTGCCATCAGTGATTTAGGAGGGTCTGGGGCCAACGTCCTGACTTTC	TRBJ2-6	many	TRBV10-3	-
CAIRGTSGDEQYF	TGTGCCATCAGAGGGACATCTGGGGACGAGCAGTACTTC	TRBJ2-7	-	TRBV10-3	-